Listed below are T cell receptor beta chains from one sample, sequenced in a study of response to subunit inactivated influenza vaccine. One entry per CDR3 protein results from TCRdb running MiXCR on the RT-PCR reads. The table lists roughly 700,000 distinct CDR3 sequences, more than 11% of them singletons. The source material was PBMCs from blood, sampled 14 to 15 days before vaccination. The origin of the receptors is a man aged 45-65 years who received an inactivated influenza vaccine. CDR3s include the opening cysteine and the closing phenylalanine or tryptophan. Each record gives: J gene, clone size, V gene, D gene, CDR3 protein, CDR3 DNA. A D gene is named only where the DNA matches it firmly. A clone size is listed for some rows: how often the clone was seen (once, few, many), or a class if it is expanded.

TRBJ2-1	many	TRBV7-2	TRBD2	CASSLSGGTYNEQFF	TGTGCCAGCAGTTTGAGCGGGGGTACATACAATGAGCAGTTCTTC
TRBJ2-6	NA	TRBV4-1	TRBD1	CASSRRTGGSGANVLTF	TGCGCCAGCAGCCGCCGGACAGGGGGCTCTGGGGCCAACGTCCTGACTTTC
TRBJ2-3	few	TRBV6-2/TRBV6-3	NA	CASSGNILRDTQYF	TGTGCCAGCAGTGGGAACATACTCAGGGATACGCAGTATTTT
TRBJ2-2	NA	TRBV20-1	NA	CSASFANTGELFF	TGCAGTGCTAGTTTCGCGAACACCGGGGAGCTGTTTTTT
TRBJ1-5	NA	TRBV4-2	NA	CASSQDSGRARNQPQHF	TGTGCCAGCAGCCAAGACTCGGGCAGGGCGAGGAATCAGCCCCAGCATTTT
TRBJ2-7	few	TRBV4-3	NA	CASSQESGVSYEQYF	TGCGCCAGCAGCCAAGAATCTGGAGTCTCCTACGAGCAGTACTTC
TRBJ2-2	many	TRBV7-9	TRBD2	CASRLAAPGELFF	TGTGCCAGCCGACTAGCGGCCCCCGGGGAGCTGTTTTTT
TRBJ2-3	NA	TRBV20-1	NA	CSARDPLRGVDTQYF	TGCAGTGCTAGAGACCCGCTTCGGGGAGTAGATACGCAGTATTTT
TRBJ2-7	many	TRBV20-1	NA	CSAGRDTYEQYF	TGCAGTGCCGGCCGGGACACCTACGAGCAGTACTTC
TRBJ2-7	NA	TRBV11-2	NA	CASSLDNGGYEQYF	TGTGCCAGCAGCTTAGATAATGGGGGCTACGAGCAGTACTTC
TRBJ1-5	many	TRBV29-1	TRBD1	CSVAGTDPNQPQHF	TGCAGCGTTGCAGGGACAGACCCAAATCAGCCCCAGCATTTT
TRBJ2-7	few	TRBV5-1	NA	CASSLGGMSYEQYF	TGCGCCAGCAGCTTGGGTGGGATGTCCTACGAGCAGTACTTC
TRBJ2-1	NA	TRBV10-3	TRBD2	CAITSAGGSSSYNEQFF	TGTGCCATCACATCAGCGGGGGGCAGCAGCTCCTACAATGAGCAGTTCTTC
TRBJ1-3	NA	TRBV5-1	NA	CASSLAPSSGNTIYF	TGCGCCAGCAGCTTGGCCCCAAGCTCTGGAAACACCATATATTTT
TRBJ2-1	many	TRBV3-1	NA	CASSHLDSYNEQFF	TGTGCCAGCAGCCACCTGGACAGTTACAATGAGCAGTTCTTC
TRBJ2-1	many	TRBV20-1	NA	CSARSYGSLTYNEQFF	TGCAGTGCTAGAAGTTACGGGAGCCTTACCTACAATGAGCAGTTCTTC
TRBJ2-5	few	TRBV5-1	TRBD2	CASTGGRAQETQYF	TGCGCCAGCACGGGAGGGAGGGCCCAAGAGACCCAGTACTTC
TRBJ2-7	NA	TRBV20-1	TRBD2	CSAKGTSGLSSYEQYF	TGCAGTGCTAAGGGGACTAGCGGGCTTAGCTCCTACGAGCAGTACTTC
TRBJ2-6	NA	TRBV18	TRBD1	CASSPRTGSNSGANVLTF	TGTGCCAGCTCACCGCGGACAGGGTCAAACTCTGGGGCCAACGTCCTGACTTTC
TRBJ2-7	many	TRBV10-3	NA	CAISDVGYPYEQYF	TGTGCCATCAGTGACGTGGGGTACCCCTACGAGCAGTACTTC
TRBJ2-3	many	TRBV20-1	TRBD2	CSARDLSGGADTQYF	TGCAGTGCTAGAGATCTTAGCGGGGGGGCAGATACGCAGTATTTT
TRBJ1-1	few	TRBV4-3	NA	CASSQQTREPNTEAFF	TGCGCCAGCAGCCAACAAACCAGGGAGCCCAACACTGAAGCTTTCTTT
TRBJ2-3	few	TRBV20-1	TRBD1	CSAREQGAGTDTQYF	TGCAGTGCTAGAGAACAGGGGGCTGGCACAGATACGCAGTATTTT
TRBJ2-1	NA	TRBV3-1	TRBD2	CASSQSTSGPQFF	TGTGCCAGCAGCCAATCGACTAGCGGGCCTCAGTTCTTC
TRBJ2-5	few	TRBV4-3	NA	CASSQLLSRGPRSQETQYF	TGCGCCAGCAGCCAACTCCTTTCCAGGGGACCGCGGTCCCAAGAGACCCAGTACTTC
TRBJ2-2	few	TRBV29-1	NA	CSVVDTNTGELFF	TGCAGCGTTGTGGACACAAACACCGGGGAGCTGTTTTTT
TRBJ2-7	many	TRBV7-2	NA	CASSLRASPEWEQYF	TGTGCCAGCAGCTTGAGGGCCTCCCCGGAGTGGGAGCAGTACTTC
TRBJ1-4	few	TRBV7-9	NA	CASSRITNEKLFF	TGTGCCAGCAGCCGGATAACTAATGAAAAACTGTTTTTT
TRBJ1-1	many	TRBV6-5	NA	CASSYFGSGNTEAFF	TGTGCCAGCAGTTACTTCGGGTCGGGGAACACTGAAGCTTTCTTT
TRBJ2-4	few	TRBV27	TRBD1	CASSTRDRGPPLAKNIQYF	TGTGCCAGCAGTACCCGGGACAGGGGACCCCCTCTAGCCAAAAACATTCAGTACTTC
TRBJ1-2	few	TRBV27	TRBD1	CASRRDRTGGYTF	TGTGCCAGCAGGCGGGACAGAACAGGTGGCTACACCTTC
TRBJ1-4	NA	TRBV3-1	NA	CASSRGTDNEKLFF	TGTGCCAGCAGCCGGGGGACGGACAATGAAAAACTGTTTTTT
TRBJ2-1	many	TRBV12-3/TRBV12-4	NA	CASTGDSQNSNEQFF	TGTGCCAGCACCGGGGACTCGCAAAATTCTAATGAGCAGTTCTTC
TRBJ2-2	NA	TRBV5-1	NA	CASSLEWGHTGELFF	TGCGCCAGCAGCTTGGAATGGGGTCACACCGGGGAGCTGTTTTTT
TRBJ2-3	few	TRBV28	NA	CASSAPALSGTTDTQYF	TGTGCCAGCAGTGCGCCGGCTCTCTCGGGGACTACAGATACGCAGTATTTT
TRBJ2-1	many	TRBV6-2/TRBV6-3	TRBD2	CASSYSPKAGRSYNEQFF	TGTGCCAGCAGTTACTCTCCTAAAGCGGGGCGATCCTACAATGAGCAGTTCTTC
TRBJ2-7	few	TRBV25-1	NA	CASSEWGRSYEQYF	TGTGCCAGCAGTGAATGGGGACGGTCCTACGAGCAGTACTTC
TRBJ1-4	many	TRBV7-9	NA	CASSLAGDNEKLFF	TGTGCCAGCAGCTTAGCGGGGGATAATGAAAAACTGTTTTTT
TRBJ2-7	few	TRBV6-5	TRBD1	CASSYSNDRALGEQYF	TGTGCCAGCAGTTACTCGAACGACAGGGCATTAGGCGAGCAGTACTTC
TRBJ2-1	few	TRBV6-1	NA	CASSEHSNEQFF	TGTGCCAGCAGTGAACACAGCAATGAGCAGTTCTTC
TRBJ2-5	NA	TRBV4-1	NA	CASSPGPTGVSETQYF	TGCGCCAGCAGCCCCGGCCCGACCGGCGTTTCGGAGACCCAGTACTTC
TRBJ2-3	few	TRBV5-1	NA	CASSLEYSVTDTQYF	TGCGCCAGCAGCTTGGAGTACTCGGTGACAGATACGCAGTATTTT
TRBJ2-3	many	TRBV7-8	NA	CASSFTRHWDTQYF	TGTGCCAGCAGCTTTACTCGGCATTGGGATACGCAGTATTTT
TRBJ1-2	NA	TRBV15	NA	CATSRDLGSYGYTF	TGTGCCACCAGCAGAGATTTGGGGAGCTATGGCTACACCTTC
TRBJ1-3	many	TRBV12-3/TRBV12-4	TRBD1	CASGLGTGGSSGNTIYF	TGTGCCAGCGGCCTGGGGACAGGGGGCAGCTCTGGAAACACCATATATTTT
TRBJ2-7	many	TRBV14	NA	CASSHSITYEQYF	TGTGCCAGCAGCCATTCGATTACCTACGAGCAGTACTTC
TRBJ2-3	few	TRBV7-2	NA	CASSPGREDTQYF	TGTGCCAGCAGCCCTGGCCGCGAGGATACGCAGTATTTT
TRBJ2-3	few	TRBV7-3	NA	CASSDPPEWTQYF	TGTGCCAGCAGCGACCCTCCCGAGTGGACGCAGTATTTT
TRBJ2-7	NA	TRBV7-6	NA	CASSLTQGAAYEQYF	TGTGCCAGCAGCTTGACACAGGGAGCAGCCTACGAGCAGTACTTC
TRBJ2-7	few	TRBV11-2	TRBD1	CASSYHRGNAYEQYF	TGTGCCAGCAGCTATCACAGGGGGAACGCCTACGAGCAGTACTTC
TRBJ2-1	few	TRBV4-3	TRBD2	CASSQLRTSGANEQFF	TGCGCCAGCAGCCAACTCCGGACTAGCGGGGCCAATGAGCAGTTCTTC
TRBJ2-7	NA	TRBV2	NA	CASTSADKYEQYF	TGTGCCAGCACCAGCGCCGACAAGTACGAGCAGTACTTC
TRBJ2-7	few	TRBV18	NA	CASSPTESYEQYF	TGTGCCAGCTCACCAACAGAGTCCTACGAGCAGTACTTC